The sequence of this T cell receptor beta chain was determined in a study of blood T cell repertoires in COVID-19. Study-wide background: There were acute and convalescent COVID-19 samples, and they came from the United States, Italy and Spain. The cDNA or gDNA used as material had been derived from T cells, B-cell-depleted T cells, or PBMCs.

In the original workflow: It was from reference gene primer amplification that nucleated cell counts were estimated. Libraries were prepared by immunoSEQ multiplex PCR; TCRdb keeps only in-frame clonotypes and omits some of them. V and J calls and clone size are copied from that table; D and trimming were computed from the DNA. The sample lists 100,000 or so clones, approximately 81% seen once, with less than 45% in the top ten. The sequence derives from a man aged 80 or over with acute or convalescent COVID-19. The source material was peripheral blood.

CDR3 protein: CSAGEDAGYTF. The CDR3 coding sequence is TGCAGTGCGGGGGAGGATGCTGGCTACACCTTC. This sequence joins TRBV20-1 and TRBJ1-2; D possibly corresponds to TRBD1 (5 bases). The CDR3 loop spans 11 amino acids. Germline V gene lookup returns CDR1 DFQATT and CDR2 SNEGSKA (reference sequence). V dropped 6 bases and J dropped 7 bases, with 12 bases sitting between them.